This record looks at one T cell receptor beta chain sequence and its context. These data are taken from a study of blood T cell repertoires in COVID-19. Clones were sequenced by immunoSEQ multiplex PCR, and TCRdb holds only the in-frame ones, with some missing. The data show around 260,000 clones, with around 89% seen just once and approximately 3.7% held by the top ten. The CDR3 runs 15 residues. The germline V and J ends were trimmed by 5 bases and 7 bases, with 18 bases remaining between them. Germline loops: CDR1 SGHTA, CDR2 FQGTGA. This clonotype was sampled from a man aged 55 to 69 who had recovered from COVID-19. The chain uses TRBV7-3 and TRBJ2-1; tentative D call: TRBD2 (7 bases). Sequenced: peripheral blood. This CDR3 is CASSPGAGAVNEQFF. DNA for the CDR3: TGTGCCAGCAGCCCAGGGGCGGGGGCCGTAAATGAGCAGTTCTTC. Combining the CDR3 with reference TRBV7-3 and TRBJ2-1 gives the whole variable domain GAGVSQTPSNKVTEKGKYVELRCDPISGHTALYWYRQSLGQGPEFLIYFQGTGAADDSGLPNDRFFAVRPEGSVSTLKIQRTERGDSAVYLCASSPGAGAVNEQFFGPGTRLTVL.